The present entry profiles one TCR beta chain with its context. V was clipped by 2 bases and J by 1 base, with 14 bases between them. CDR1 and CDR2 from the germline V gene are ENHRY and SYGVKD. The CDR3 sequence is 16 residues long. These data are taken from a study of cytomegalovirus exposure and HLA in healthy donors. On the study more broadly: The use of the same platform for the roughly 110 validation repertoires and the 600 to 700 first-cohort repertoires was reported by a later analysis.

TCRdb's copy holds only in-frame clones and misses some; the assay was immunoSEQ multiplex PCR. The sample includes around 250,000 clones, around 90% of them seen just once. The sequence was collected from a woman between 18 and 30 years old in good health and CMV-seronegative. The chain uses TRBV10-3 and TRBJ2-5, with D tentatively TRBD2 (5 bases). Sequencing was performed on PBMCs. This CDR3 is CAISEAPGRGQETQYF. DNA of the CDR3: TGTGCCATCAGTGAGGCCCCCGGCCGGGGCCAAGAGACCCAGTACTTC.